This T cell receptor (beta chain) was retrieved from a study of blood T cell repertoires in COVID-19. On the study more broadly: COVID-19 samples, acute and convalescent, were from the United States, Italy and Spain. Sources were T cells, B-cell-depleted T cells, or PBMCs; the material itself was cDNA or gDNA.

Authors' processing steps: Reference gene primer amplification gave nucleated cell count estimates. Generated by immunoSEQ multiplex PCR, the TCRdb table keeps only in-frame clones and is missing some. The V and J calls and clone size are taken from that table; D and trimming were inferred from the DNA. The sample yields approximately 36,000 clones, roughly 80% seen once. Looked up from germline, CDR1 is ENHRY and CDR2 is SYGVKD. With 4 bases removed from V and 3 bases from J, the gap between germline ends came to 11 bases. The CDR3 loop spans 14 amino acids. The chain links TRBV10-3 to TRBJ2-3; D might be TRBD1 (5 bases). The TCR sequence derives from a man in his forties or fifties with active COVID-19. The sequencing input was peripheral blood. CDR3 nucleotide sequence: TGTGCCATCAGTGGGACACCGGCAACAGATACGCAGTATTTT. Translated: CAISGTPATDTQYF.